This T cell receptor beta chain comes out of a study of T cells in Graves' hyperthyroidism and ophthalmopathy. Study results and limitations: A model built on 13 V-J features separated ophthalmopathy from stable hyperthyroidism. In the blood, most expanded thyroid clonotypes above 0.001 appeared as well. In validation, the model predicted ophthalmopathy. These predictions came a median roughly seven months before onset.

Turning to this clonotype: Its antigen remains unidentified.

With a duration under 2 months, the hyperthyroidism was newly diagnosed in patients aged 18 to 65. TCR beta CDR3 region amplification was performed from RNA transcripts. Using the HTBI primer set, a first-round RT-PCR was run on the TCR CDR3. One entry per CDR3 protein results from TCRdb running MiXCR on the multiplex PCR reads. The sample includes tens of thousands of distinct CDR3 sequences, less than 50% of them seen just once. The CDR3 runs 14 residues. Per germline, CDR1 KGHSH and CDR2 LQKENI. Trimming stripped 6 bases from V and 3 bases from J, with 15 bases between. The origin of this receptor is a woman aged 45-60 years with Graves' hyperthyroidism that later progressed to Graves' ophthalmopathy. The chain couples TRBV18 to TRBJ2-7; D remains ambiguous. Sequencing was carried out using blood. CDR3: CASSPVPTNYEQYF. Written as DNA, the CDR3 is TGTGCCAGCTCCCCTGTCCCTACCAACTACGAGCAGTACTTC. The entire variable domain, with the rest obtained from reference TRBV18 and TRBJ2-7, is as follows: NAGVMQNPRHLVRRRGQEARLRCSPMKGHSHVYWYRQLPEEGLKFMVYLQKENIIDESGMPKERFSAEFPKEGPSILRIQQVVRGDSAAYFCASSPVPTNYEQYFGPGTRLTVT.